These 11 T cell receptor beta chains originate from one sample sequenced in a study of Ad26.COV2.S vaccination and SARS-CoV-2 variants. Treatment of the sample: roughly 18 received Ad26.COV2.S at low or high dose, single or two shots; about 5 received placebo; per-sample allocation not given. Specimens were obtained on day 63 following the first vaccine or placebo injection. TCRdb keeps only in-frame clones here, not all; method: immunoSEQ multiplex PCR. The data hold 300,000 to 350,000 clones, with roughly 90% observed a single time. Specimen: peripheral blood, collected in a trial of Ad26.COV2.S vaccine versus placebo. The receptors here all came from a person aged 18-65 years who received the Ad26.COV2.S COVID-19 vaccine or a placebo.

The CDR3 sequence is CASSSEPPGQGFYEQYF. The DNA for the CDR3 is TGTGCCAGCAGCTCCGAGCCCCCTGGACAGGGATTTTACGAGCAGTACTTC. The chain links TRBV5-6 to TRBJ2-7; the match to TRBD1 covers 8 bases. Losses at the gene ends were 3 bases for V and 4 bases for J; bases not matched to a gene: 15. Germline V CDR1 and CDR2: SGHDT, YYEEEE. The CDR3 is made up of 17 amino acids.

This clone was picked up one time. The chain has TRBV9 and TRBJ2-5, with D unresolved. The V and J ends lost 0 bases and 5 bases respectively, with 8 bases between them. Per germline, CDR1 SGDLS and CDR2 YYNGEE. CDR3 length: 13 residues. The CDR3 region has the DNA TGTGCCAGCAGCGTAGATATCGCGGAGACCCAGTACTTC. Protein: CASSVDIAETQYF.

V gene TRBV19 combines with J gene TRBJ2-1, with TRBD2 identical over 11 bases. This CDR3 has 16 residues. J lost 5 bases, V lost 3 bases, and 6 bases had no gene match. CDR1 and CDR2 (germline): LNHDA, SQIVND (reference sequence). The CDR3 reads CASSIIRLAGNNEQFF. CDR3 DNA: TGTGCCAGTAGTATCATTCGACTAGCGGGGAACAATGAGCAGTTCTTC.

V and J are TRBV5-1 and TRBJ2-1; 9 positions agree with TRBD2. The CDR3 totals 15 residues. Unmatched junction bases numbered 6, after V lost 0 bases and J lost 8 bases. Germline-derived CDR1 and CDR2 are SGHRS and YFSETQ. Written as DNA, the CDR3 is TGCGCCAGCAGCTTGGGGGCGGGAGGGCCCTATGAGCAGTTCTTC. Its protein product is CASSLGAGGPYEQFF. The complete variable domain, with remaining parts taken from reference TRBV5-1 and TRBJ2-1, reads KAGVTQTPRYLIKTRGQQVTLSCSPISGHRSVSWYQQTPGQGLQFLFEYFSETQRNKGNFPGRFSGRQFSNSRSEMNVSTLELGDSALYLCASSLGAGGPYEQFFGPGTRLTVL.

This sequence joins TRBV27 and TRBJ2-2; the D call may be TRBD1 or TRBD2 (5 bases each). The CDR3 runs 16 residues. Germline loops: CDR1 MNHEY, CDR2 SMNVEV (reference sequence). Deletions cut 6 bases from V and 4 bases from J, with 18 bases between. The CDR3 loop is CASSPGPGFGTGELFF. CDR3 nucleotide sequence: TGTGCCAGCAGCCCGGGACCTGGGTTCGGCACCGGGGAGCTGTTTTTT.

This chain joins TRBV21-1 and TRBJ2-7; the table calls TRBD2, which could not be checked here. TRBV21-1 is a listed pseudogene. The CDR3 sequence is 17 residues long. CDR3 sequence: CASSKEEASGGHYEQYF. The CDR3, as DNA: TGTGCCAGCAGCAAAGAGGAAGCTAGCGGGGGGCACTACGAGCAGTACTTC.

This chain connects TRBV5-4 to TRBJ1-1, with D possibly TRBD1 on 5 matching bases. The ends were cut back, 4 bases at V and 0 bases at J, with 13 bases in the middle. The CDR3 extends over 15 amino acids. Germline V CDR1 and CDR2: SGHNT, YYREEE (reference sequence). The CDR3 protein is CASSPYGALNTEAFF. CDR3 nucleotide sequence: TGTGCCAGCAGCCCCTACGGGGCGCTGAACACTGAAGCTTTCTTT.

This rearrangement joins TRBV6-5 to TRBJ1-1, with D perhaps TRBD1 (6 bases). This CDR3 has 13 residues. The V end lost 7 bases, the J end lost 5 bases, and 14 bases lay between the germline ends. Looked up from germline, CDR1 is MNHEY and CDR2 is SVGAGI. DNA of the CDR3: TGTGCCAGCACCACGGGGGCACTGACTGAAGCTTTCTTT. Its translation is CASTTGALTEAFF.

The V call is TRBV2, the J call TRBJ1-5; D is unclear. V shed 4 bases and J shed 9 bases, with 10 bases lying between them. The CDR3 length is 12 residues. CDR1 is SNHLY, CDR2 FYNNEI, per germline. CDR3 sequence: CASSVSLRPQHF. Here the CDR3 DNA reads TGTGCCAGCAGTGTTAGTCTGAGGCCCCAGCATTTT.

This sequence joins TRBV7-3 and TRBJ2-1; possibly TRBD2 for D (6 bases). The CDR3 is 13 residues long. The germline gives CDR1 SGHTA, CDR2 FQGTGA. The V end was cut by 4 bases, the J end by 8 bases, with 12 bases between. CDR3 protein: CASSSSGGYEQFF. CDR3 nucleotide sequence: TGTGCCAGCAGCTCATCCGGGGGTTATGAGCAGTTCTTC.

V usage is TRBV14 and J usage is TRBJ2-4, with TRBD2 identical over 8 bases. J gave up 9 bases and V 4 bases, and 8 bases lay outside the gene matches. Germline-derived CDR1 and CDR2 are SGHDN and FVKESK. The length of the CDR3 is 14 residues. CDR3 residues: CASSLAGGGAIQYF. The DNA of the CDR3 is TGTGCCAGCAGCCTCGCGGGGGGAGGGGCCATTCAGTACTTC.